A single sample is the source of the 25 T cell receptor beta chains below, sequenced in a study of lymphopenia after photon versus proton radiotherapy. The assay was immunoSEQ multiplex PCR, and TCRdb's table has in-frame clones only and misses some. The top ten clones hold under 35% of a sample with 25,000 to 30,000 clones, around 81% of them seen once. Material: peripheral blood, obtained from a patient treated with photon-based radiotherapy. These receptors all stem from a middle-aged man with gastric cancer.

This clone is a singleton in its sample. CDR3 nucleotides: TGTGCCAGCAGCTTTAGCGGGGGGACTTATACGCAGTTCTTC. Protein product: CASSFSGGTYTQFF. V and J are TRBV9 and TRBJ2-1; 10 nucleotides line up with TRBD2. Per germline, CDR1 SGDLS and CDR2 YYNGEE. With 4 bases clipped from V and 12 bases from J, the junction kept 10 bases outside the gene matches. The CDR3 totals 14 residues.

This chain connects TRBV21-1 to TRBJ1-2; the table names TRBD1, a call not compared with the DNA. TRBV21-1 is a recognized pseudogene. The CDR3 totals 17 residues. This chain's CDR3 is CASSKRLAWGTVYGYTF. CDR3 coding DNA: TGTGCCAGCAGCAAAAGACTGGCTTGGGGGACAGTCTATGGCTACACCTTC.

CDR3 DNA sequence: TGCGCCAGCAGTGAAGTGGGGCGCAGGGATAGGTATCAGCCCCAGCATTTT. This encodes CASSEVGRRDRYQPQHF. The chain combines TRBV10-2 with TRBJ1-5; weak D call: TRBD1 (5 bases). The germline V gene has CDR1 WSHSY and CDR2 SAAADI. Trimming cost V 3 bases and J 5 bases, with 20 bases left between them. This CDR3 region has 17 residues.

The gene calls are TRBV27 and TRBJ1-5; D uncertain. The V end lost 10 bases, the J end lost 6 bases, and 22 bases lay between the germline ends. Germline CDR1 reads MNHEY; CDR2 reads SMNVEV (reference sequence). This CDR3 has 15 amino acids. For the CDR3, the DNA is TGTGCCACAGCAGTCGAAGGGTTCGGTGGTCAGCCCCAGCATTTT. Its translation: CATAVEGFGGQPQHF.

The CDR3 DNA is TGTGCCAGCAGCGGGGAAGAGGGCTTTAGGATCCAGTACTTC. Protein sequence: CASSGEEGFRIQYF. The V call is TRBV9, the J call TRBJ2-5, with a possible D match to TRBD2 (5 bases). The V gene's germline CDR1 is SGDLS and CDR2 YYNGEE. This CDR3 has 14 residues. V gave up 3 bases and J gave up 10 bases, with 19 bases separating them. The full variable domain, its missing parts supplied by reference TRBV9 and TRBJ2-5, is DSGVTQTPKHLITATGQRVTLRCSPRSGDLSVYWYQQSLDQGLQFLIQYYNGEERAKGNILERFSAQQFPDLHSELNLSSLELGDSALYFCASSGEEGFRIQYFGPGTRLLVL.

This CDR3 is CASSWGAQGYTF. The CDR3 DNA is TGTGCCAGCAGCTGGGGGGCGCAAGGCTACACCTTC. The chain recombines TRBV5-6 with TRBJ1-2; TRBD1 is a possible D gene (6 bases). CDR3 size: 12 residues. Germline CDR1 and CDR2: SGHDT and YYEEEE. Trimming stripped 3 bases from V and 8 bases from J, with 11 bases between.

The CDR3: CASSFQGSGELFF. In DNA form, the CDR3 reads TGCGCCAGCAGCTTCCAGGGGTCCGGGGAGCTGTTTTTT. The J gene is TRBJ2-2, the V gene TRBV5-1; perhaps TRBD1 as D (6 bases). CDR1 is SGHRS, CDR2 YFSETQ, per germline. Trimming removed 2 bases from V and 6 bases from J, with 8 bases in between. CDR3 size: 13 residues.

This clone was found a few times. The sample contains more than one DNA sequence encoding this CDR3. The CDR3 DNA reads as TGTGCCAGCAGCTTAGGGGGGCCCCGAACAGATACGCAGTATTTT. Translation gives CASSLGGPRTDTQYF. V and J are TRBV7-2 and TRBJ2-3, with a tentative D call TRBD1 (6 bases). CDR1 is SGHTA, CDR2 FQGNSA, per germline. The germline V and J ends were trimmed by 1 base and 3 bases, with 11 bases remaining between them. The CDR3 spans 15 residues. The full variable domain, in which reference TRBV7-2 and TRBJ2-3 provide the parts outside the CDR3, is GAGVSQSPSNKVTEKGKDVELRCDPISGHTALYWYRQSLGQGLEFLIYFQGNSAPDKSGLPSDRFSAERTGGSVSTLTIQRTQQEDSAVYLCASSLGGPRTDTQYFGPGTRLTVL.

This rearrangement joins TRBV2 to TRBJ2-3; no reliable D call. From germline, CDR1 is SNHLY and CDR2 FYNNEI. V gave up 6 bases and J gave up 3 bases, with 7 bases separating them. The CDR3 consists of 12 residues. DNA of the CDR3: TGTGCCAGCAGGAGCCTTACAGATACGCAGTATTTT. Protein: CASRSLTDTQYF.

The V gene is TRBV7-9, the J gene TRBJ2-5; D is perhaps TRBD1 (6 bases). The CDR3 has 18 amino acids. The V and J ends lost 6 bases and 5 bases respectively, with 28 bases between them. Germline values: CDR1 SEHNR, CDR2 FQNEAQ (reference sequence). The CDR3 is CASRLGYRDGVWRETQYF. The CDR3, as DNA: TGTGCCAGCAGGCTAGGGTACAGGGATGGCGTTTGGAGGGAGACCCAGTACTTC.

V usage is TRBV6-5 and J usage is TRBJ1-1; TRBD1 matches at 7 bases. The CDR3 is made up of 14 amino acids. CDR1 and CDR2 (germline): MNHEY, SVGAGI. V shed 7 bases, J shed 2 bases, and the junction held 7 bases outside the gene matches. This CDR3 is CASKKPGGNTEAFF. The CDR3 nucleotides are TGTGCCAGCAAGAAACCAGGGGGTAACACTGAAGCTTTCTTT.

The chain links TRBV14 to TRBJ1-5, with 8 bases that match TRBD1. Germline CDR1 reads SGHDN; CDR2 reads FVKESK. The CDR3 is made up of 17 amino acids. Trimming took 6 bases from V and 0 from J; bases not matched to a gene: 10. Written as DNA, the CDR3 is TGTGCCAGCAGACGGACAGGGAGGGTTTATAGCAATCAGCCCCAGCATTTT. Residues: CASRRTGRVYSNQPQHF.

The rearrangement links TRBV6-1 to TRBJ2-7; 10 nucleotides align to TRBD1. Germline V gene data show CDR1 as MNHNS and CDR2 as SASEGT. The CDR3 runs to 14 residues. Losses at the gene ends were 9 bases for V and 1 base for J; bases not matched to a gene: 6. The CDR3 spells CASSRDRGSYEQYV. CDR3 nucleotide sequence: TGTGCCAGTTCCCGGGACAGGGGTTCCTACGAGCAGTACGTC.

The chain links TRBV9 to TRBJ1-2; D remains unclear. Trimming stripped 0 bases from V and 6 bases from J, with 9 bases between. Germline-derived CDR1 and CDR2 are SGDLS and YYNGEE. The CDR3 has 13 amino acids. Here the CDR3 reads CASSVGDRDGYTF. In DNA, the CDR3 is TGTGCCAGCAGCGTAGGGGATCGTGATGGCTACACCTTC. Using reference TRBV9 and TRBJ1-2 for the parts outside the CDR3, the full variable domain is DSGVTQTPKHLITATGQRVTLRCSPRSGDLSVYWYQQSLDQGLQFLIQYYNGEERAKGNILERFSAQQFPDLHSELNLSSLELGDSALYFCASSVGDRDGYTFGSGTRLTVV.

This clone showed up many times. V and J are TRBV5-5 and TRBJ2-7, with 7 positions matching TRBD2. The J segment lost 5 bases and the V segment lost 0 bases, leaving 5 bases of the junction unmatched. The CDR3 sequence is 14 residues long. Germline V lookup: CDR1 SGHKS, CDR2 YYEKEE (reference sequence). CDR3 amino acids: CASSLAGGIDEQYV. DNA for the CDR3: TGTGCCAGCAGCTTGGCCGGGGGGATAGACGAGCAGTACGTC.

The J gene is TRBJ2-1, the V gene TRBV7-9; D may match TRBD1 or TRBD2 (5 bases each). Trimming left V 5 bases short and J 6 bases short, with 14 bases between. Germline V lookup: CDR1 SEHNR, CDR2 FQNEAQ (reference sequence). This CDR3 is 14 amino acids long. The CDR3 DNA reads TGTGCCAGCAGCCAACTGGGACCAGCCAATGAGCAGTTCTTC. This codes for CASSQLGPANEQFF.

This clone was seen a single time. This sequence joins TRBV27 and TRBJ2-7, with a tentative D call TRBD1 (6 bases). Germline-derived CDR1 and CDR2 are MNHEY and SMNVEV (reference sequence). The CDR3 consists of 15 residues. Trimming left V 5 bases short and J 2 bases short, with 16 bases between. CDR3 amino acids: CASSTSGTHTYEQYF. DNA of the CDR3: TGTGCCAGCAGTACATCCGGGACACACACCTACGAGCAGTACTTC.

The chain has TRBV19 and TRBJ2-1, with TRBD1 matching over 10 bases. CDR3 length equals 15 residues. From germline, CDR1 is LNHDA and CDR2 SQIVND (reference sequence). V lost 7 bases to trimming and J lost 4 bases; unmatched junction nucleotides: 7. The CDR3, as DNA: TGTGCCAGTACCGTGGACAGGGGGTCTTACAATGAGCAGTTCTTC. It translates to CASTVDRGSYNEQFF.

V and J are TRBV18 and TRBJ1-5; tentative D call: TRBD1 (5 bases). Germline V gene sequence: CDR1 KGHSH, CDR2 LQKENI. Deletions cut 0 bases from V and 6 bases from J, with 18 bases between. CDR3 length: 17 residues. The CDR3 region has the DNA TGTGCCAGCTCACCACCGTACGGGATCGGGGGGAGTCAGCCCCAGCATTTT. It specifies CASSPPYGIGGSQPQHF.

V usage is TRBV5-6 and J usage is TRBJ2-7; 8 nucleotides agree with TRBD1. The CDR3 runs to 16 residues. The J segment lost 2 bases and the V segment lost 2 bases, leaving 9 bases of the junction unmatched. CDR1 is SGHDT and CDR2 is YYEEEE in the germline V gene. The CDR3 protein is CASSFIVGQGTYEQYV. The CDR3 nucleotides read TGTGCCAGCAGCTTTATCGTAGGACAGGGCACCTACGAGCAGTACGTC.

The chain combines TRBV5-5 with TRBJ2-7; D possibly matches TRBD1 or TRBD2 (5 bases each). Trimming left V 4 bases short and J 2 bases short, with 13 bases between. This CDR3 is built from 14 residues. Germline CDR1 reads SGHKS; CDR2 reads YYEKEE (reference sequence). CDR3: CASSPPGRPYEQYV. CDR3 DNA sequence: TGTGCCAGCAGCCCGCCGGGACGGCCCTACGAGCAGTACGTC.

The chain links TRBV18 to TRBJ1-5; D might be TRBD1 (6 bases). The V gene lost 5 bases and the J gene lost 7 bases, with 21 bases spanning the gap. Germline CDR1 is KGHSH and CDR2 is LQKENI. The CDR3 totals 16 residues. As DNA, the CDR3 is TGTGCCAGCTCATCACAAACAGGGAGTCGTGGCCAGCCCCAGCATTTT. Translating it yields CASSSQTGSRGQPQHF.

The rearrangement links TRBV5-1 to TRBJ1-5, with D possibly TRBD1 on 5 matching bases. The CDR3 length is 15 residues. Trimming pared 0 bases from V and 3 bases from J, leaving 10 bases between. CDR1 is SGHRS and CDR2 is YFSETQ in the germline V gene. The CDR3 reads CASSLAGGSNQPQHF. For the CDR3, the DNA is TGCGCCAGCAGCTTGGCTGGGGGATCCAATCAGCCCCAGCATTTT.

The genes are TRBV15 and TRBJ2-3; 10 bases match TRBD2. This CDR3 is built from 16 residues. Losses at the gene ends were 0 bases for V and 2 bases for J; bases not matched to a gene: 2. The V gene's germline CDR1 is LNHNV and CDR2 YYDKDF (reference sequence). CDR3 region: CATSRELAGLTDTQYF. CDR3 DNA: TGTGCCACCAGCAGAGAACTAGCGGGGCTCACAGATACGCAGTATTTT.

The J gene is TRBJ2-5, the V gene TRBV5-1; the D is unclear. Looked up from germline, CDR1 is SGHRS and CDR2 is YFSETQ. The CDR3 runs to 15 residues. V was pared by 0 bases and J by 1 base, with 10 bases between. DNA of the CDR3: TGCGCCAGCAGCTTGGTGGGAAACCCCCAAGAGACCCAGTACTTC. Protein sequence: CASSLVGNPQETQYF.